Below, 25 T cell receptor beta chains from the same sample are listed, as sequenced in a study of PD-1 blockade in classical Hodgkin lymphoma. Time point defined: cycle 4 day 1 (C4D1), after more than 5 weeks of nivolumab. With no exception, relapse followed autologous stem cell transplantation in all patients, and brentuximab vedotin exposure varied. CD4+ T cells were purified from thawed PBMCs by magnetic negative selection. Profiling relied on immunoSEQ multiplex PCR, and the TCRdb table lists in-frame clones only, not all of them. The sample gives over 10,000 clones, almost 90% of which show up once; about 1% is in the top ten. The sequenced sample was CD4+ T cells from blood, obtained before the fourth cycle of nivolumab. Receptors were obtained from a human donor with classical Hodgkin lymphoma.

This sequence joins TRBV10-3 and TRBJ2-5; 9 positions agree with TRBD2. Germline CDR1 and CDR2: ENHRY and SYGVKD. This CDR3 has 17 amino acids. After removal of 2 bases from V and 2 bases from J, the junction contained 9 bases not matched to a gene. The CDR3 sequence: CAISEPRLAGFQETQYF. The CDR3 bases are TGTGCCATCAGTGAGCCCCGCCTAGCGGGGTTTCAAGAGACCCAGTACTTC.

V usage is TRBV5-4 and J usage is TRBJ2-1; the match to TRBD2 covers 11 bases. The CDR3 is 16 amino acids. V was pared by 4 bases and J by 10 bases, with 13 bases of the junction left unmatched. Per germline, CDR1 SGHNT and CDR2 YYREEE (reference sequence). DNA of the CDR3: TGTGCCAGCAGCCCAGGGACTAGCGGCGGGTACAGGGAGCAGTTCTTC. Amino acids: CASSPGTSGGYREQFF.

The genes are TRBV5-1 and TRBJ2-5; D perhaps matches TRBD1 (6 bases). V was cut by 0 bases and J by 2 bases, with 11 bases left in between. Germline loops: CDR1 SGHRS, CDR2 YFSETQ. The CDR3 is 15 amino acids. DNA for the CDR3: TGCGCCAGCAGCTTGGCAGGGGCCAAACAAGAGACCCAGTACTTC. This gives the protein CASSLAGAKQETQYF.

The rearrangement uses TRBV29-1 and TRBJ2-3; 12 nucleotides match TRBD2. This CDR3 has 13 residues. Germline assignment: CDR1 SQVTM and CDR2 ANQGSEA. With 3 bases clipped from V and 6 bases from J, the junction kept 1 base outside the gene matches. The CDR3 is CSVELAGGDTQYF. As DNA, the CDR3 is TGCAGCGTTGAGCTAGCGGGAGGGGATACGCAGTATTTT.

V and J are TRBV5-4 and TRBJ2-3; tentative D call: TRBD2 (6 bases). The germline gives CDR1 SGHNT, CDR2 YYREEE (reference sequence). The germline V and J ends were trimmed by 10 bases and 0 bases, with 18 bases remaining between them. The CDR3 sequence is 15 residues long. CDR3 loop: CAASATRRSTDTQYF. The CDR3 DNA reads as TGTGCCGCTAGCGCCACCCGCAGGAGCACAGATACGCAGTATTTT.

The chain uses TRBV19 and TRBJ1-3; the match to TRBD1 covers 7 bases. Germline lookup yields CDR1 LNHDA and CDR2 SQIVND (reference sequence). V lost 3 bases, J lost 0 bases, and 5 bases stayed unmatched. CDR3 length: 16 residues. CDR3: CASSIWDRLSGNTIYF. CDR3 coding DNA: TGTGCCAGTAGTATTTGGGACAGACTCTCTGGAAACACCATATATTTT. Using reference TRBV19 and TRBJ1-3 for the parts outside the CDR3, the full variable domain is DGGITQSPKYLFRKEGQNVTLSCEQNLNHDAMYWYRQDPGQGLRLIYYSQIVNDFQKGDIAEGYSVSREKKESFPLTVTSAQKNPTAFYLCASSIWDRLSGNTIYFGEGSWLTVV.

This rearrangement joins TRBV10-3 to TRBJ2-3; D unresolved. V lost 4 bases, J lost 0 bases, and 8 bases lay in between. In germline, CDR1 is ENHRY, CDR2 SYGVKD. This CDR3 comprises 14 residues. The CDR3 loop is CAISVAGSTDTQYF. In nucleotides, the CDR3 is TGTGCCATCAGTGTGGCAGGTAGCACAGATACGCAGTATTTT.

This clone was counted once. The V and J genes are TRBV7-2 and TRBJ2-7; D may be TRBD1 (6 bases). V was pared by 4 bases and J by 0 bases, with 13 bases between. The CDR3 is 15 amino acids. Germline V gene data show CDR1 as SGHTA and CDR2 as FQGNSA. CDR3 protein: CASSWTRQVSYEQYF. The CDR3 DNA reads TGTGCCAGCAGCTGGACACGACAGGTCTCCTACGAGCAGTACTTC.

The V gene is TRBV7-2, the J gene TRBJ1-1; D is undetermined. The CDR3 is made up of 13 amino acids. Trimming cost V 6 bases and J 1 base, with 9 bases left between them. The germline V gene encodes CDR1 SGHTA and CDR2 FQGNSA. Written as DNA, the CDR3 is TGTGCCAGCAGTAGGACCGCGAACACTGAAGCTTTCTTT. Amino acids: CASSRTANTEAFF.

The chain recombines TRBV5-1 with TRBJ2-5, with TRBD2 matching 7 bases. V lost 3 bases to trimming and J lost 2 bases; unmatched junction nucleotides: 7. CDR3 length: 15 residues. Per the germline V gene, CDR1 is SGHRS and CDR2 is YFSETQ. CDR3 in DNA: TGCGCCAGCAGCTCCGGGACTAAACTTCAAGAGACCCAGTACTTC. Encoded protein: CASSSGTKLQETQYF.

This chain uses TRBV9 with TRBJ2-4; D gene ambiguous. Between the trimmed V and J ends, which lost 0 bases and 2 bases, there was a span of 3 bases. This CDR3 region has 13 residues. Germline CDR1 is SGDLS and CDR2 is YYNGEE. CDR3 in amino acids: CASSVGSKNIQYF. The CDR3 DNA follows: TGTGCCAGCAGCGTAGGGTCCAAAAACATTCAGTACTTC. The complete variable domain, with remaining parts taken from reference TRBV9 and TRBJ2-4, reads DSGVTQTPKHLITATGQRVTLRCSPRSGDLSVYWYQQSLDQGLQFLIQYYNGEERAKGNILERFSAQQFPDLHSELNLSSLELGDSALYFCASSVGSKNIQYFGAGTRLSVL.

The chain recombines TRBV5-1 with TRBJ1-1; maybe TRBD1 (5 bases). Germline CDR1 reads SGHRS; CDR2 reads YFSETQ. The CDR3 spans 13 residues. The germline V and J ends were trimmed by 7 bases and 5 bases, with 15 bases remaining between them. The CDR3 sequence: CASRGGEVTEAFF. Written as DNA, the CDR3 is TGCGCCAGCCGGGGAGGGGAGGTGACTGAAGCTTTCTTT.

The rearrangement links TRBV18 to TRBJ2-2, with no clear D. Trimming took off 3 bases at V and 1 base at J, with 6 bases between the two ends. The CDR3 contains 14 residues. Germline lookup yields CDR1 KGHSH and CDR2 LQKENI. CDR3 amino acids: CASSPDLNTGELFF. The CDR3, as DNA: TGTGCCAGCTCACCGGATCTGAACACCGGGGAGCTGTTTTTT. Variable domain in full (rest from reference TRBV18 and TRBJ2-2): NAGVMQNPRHLVRRRGQEARLRCSPMKGHSHVYWYRQLPEEGLKFMVYLQKENIIDESGMPKERFSAEFPKEGPSILRIQQVVRGDSAAYFCASSPDLNTGELFFGEGSRLTVL.

The chain recombines TRBV28 with TRBJ1-5; D gene ambiguous. Germline CDR1 MDHEN, CDR2 SYDVKM. Trimming removed 2 bases at V and 4 bases at J, with 18 bases between. The CDR3 contains 17 residues. CDR3 protein: CASSLPWGGGDNQPQHF. The CDR3 DNA reads as TGTGCCAGCAGTTTACCATGGGGAGGCGGGGATAATCAGCCCCAGCATTTT. Looking up the rest from reference TRBV28 and TRBJ1-5 gives the full variable domain: DVKVTQSSRYLVKRTGEKVFLECVQDMDHENMFWYRQDPGLGLRLIYFSYDVKMKEKGDIPEGYSVSREKKERFSLILESASTNQTSMYLCASSLPWGGGDNQPQHFGDGTRLSIL.

The rearrangement uses TRBV4-3 and TRBJ2-1, with 9 bases fitting TRBD1. Germline V gives CDR1 LGHNA, CDR2 YSLEER. V dropped 3 bases and J dropped 1; count of bases not matched to a gene: 7. This CDR3 has 17 residues. In DNA, the CDR3 is TGCGCCAGCAGCCAGATACTCGGACAGGGGTCCTACAATGAGCAGTTCTTC. This encodes CASSQILGQGSYNEQFF.

The chain recombines TRBV18 with TRBJ1-1; 7 nucleotides match TRBD1. V lost 4 bases and J lost 3; bases outside the gene matches: 5. The length of the CDR3 is 14 residues. CDR1 and CDR2 from the germline V gene are KGHSH and LQKENI. The CDR3 reads CASSQLQGDTEAFF. CDR3 coding DNA: TGTGCCAGCTCACAGCTCCAGGGGGACACTGAAGCTTTCTTT. Full variable domain (outside the CDR3, taken from reference TRBV18 and TRBJ1-1): NAGVMQNPRHLVRRRGQEARLRCSPMKGHSHVYWYRQLPEEGLKFMVYLQKENIIDESGMPKERFSAEFPKEGPSILRIQQVVRGDSAAYFCASSQLQGDTEAFFGQGTRLTVV.

V gene TRBV29-1 combines with J gene TRBJ1-1, with TRBD1 as a possible D gene (6 bases). V shed 3 bases and J shed 4 bases, with 12 bases lying between them. CDR3 length: 13 residues. Germline CDR1 reads SQVTM; CDR2 reads ANQGSEA. CDR3: CSVDGGRGTEAFF. The CDR3 bases are TGCAGCGTTGACGGGGGGCGCGGCACTGAAGCTTTCTTT.

This clone was seen a single time. The chain has TRBV18 and TRBJ2-5; D tentatively reads TRBD1 or TRBD2 (6 bases each). Germline V gene sequence: CDR1 KGHSH, CDR2 LQKENI. The CDR3 sequence is 20 residues long. V was pared by 4 bases and J by 4 bases, with 31 bases between. CDR3 DNA: TGTGCCAGCTCACAAACAGGGATCGCGCCCCCAACTAGCCGGGTAGAGACCCAGTACTTC. This sequence encodes CASSQTGIAPPTSRVETQYF.

The chain uses TRBV8-2 and TRBJ2-6; the D segment call TRBD1 is taken from the table without a DNA check. TRBV8-2 is tagged as a pseudogene. The CDR3 is 15 residues long. The CDR3 protein is CGRGVTQSRANVLTF. CDR3 in DNA: TGTGGCAGAGGGGTTACACAAAGTCGGGCCAACGTCCTGACTTTC.

The chain carries TRBV10-3 and TRBJ2-2; a weak D match, TRBD1 (6 bases). V was trimmed by 0 bases and J by 3 bases, leaving 11 bases between them. Germline V gene lookup returns CDR1 ENHRY and CDR2 SYGVKD. CDR3 length: 16 amino acids. CDR3 protein: CAISESSQGYTGELFF. For the CDR3, the DNA is TGTGCCATCAGTGAGTCGAGTCAGGGGTACACCGGGGAGCTGTTTTTT.

The chain recombines TRBV5-1 with TRBJ2-3, with 9 bases identical to TRBD2. Unmatched junction bases numbered 9, after V lost 4 bases and J lost 0 bases. CDR3 length: 17 residues. The germline V gene has CDR1 SGHRS and CDR2 YFSETQ. CDR3 sequence reads: CASSLPSGISSTDTQYF. The CDR3 DNA follows: TGCGCCAGCAGCCTTCCTAGCGGGATCTCTAGCACAGATACGCAGTATTTT.

The chain has TRBV5-4 and TRBJ2-5; 9 nucleotides agree with TRBD2. The V and J ends lost 3 bases and 4 bases, in that order; junction bases with no gene match: 10. This CDR3 region has 16 residues. CDR1 and CDR2 from the germline V gene are SGHNT and YYREEE (reference sequence). CDR3 sequence reads: CASSSPAGGGGETQYF. CDR3 nucleotide sequence: TGTGCCAGCAGCTCCCCGGCTGGCGGGGGGGGAGAGACCCAGTACTTC.

The chain is built from TRBV10-1 and TRBJ2-5; D assignment may be TRBD1 or TRBD2 (6 bases each). Trimming took 0 bases from V and 2 from J, leaving 13 bases between them. CDR1 is WNHNN, CDR2 SYGVQD, per germline (reference sequence). CDR3 size: 16 residues. This CDR3 is CASSESGRGGQETQYF. The CDR3 bases are TGCGCCAGCAGTGAGTCCGGCAGGGGAGGACAAGAGACCCAGTACTTC.

A few counts support this clone. J is TRBJ1-2 and V is TRBV28; no firm D call. Germline values: CDR1 MDHEN, CDR2 SYDVKM. V lost 4 bases to trimming and J lost 8 bases, with 17 bases between them. CDR3 length equals 14 residues. The CDR3 bases are TGTGCCAGCAGTTCCTTCACAAGACTGAGCGGCTACACCTTC. Translated: CASSSFTRLSGYTF.

The V and J genes are TRBV13 and TRBJ1-6; D may be TRBD1 (6 bases). The CDR3 covers 15 residues. The germline V gene encodes CDR1 PRHDT and CDR2 FYEKMQ (reference sequence). Deletions cut 0 bases from V and 9 bases from J, with 12 bases between. In DNA form, the CDR3 reads TGTGCCAGCAGCTTAGGCGGGGGCCGGGGTTCACCCCTCCACTTT. Amino acids: CASSLGGGRGSPLHF.